These 20 T cell receptor beta chains share one sample of origin, sequenced in a study of graft-versus-host responses after intestinal transplantation. The protocol was immunoSEQ multiplex PCR, while the TCRdb copy is restricted to in-frame clones and leaves out a portion. Counted here are more than 70,000 clones, roughly 90% occurring once; the ten biggest clones make up around 0.1%. For these receptors, no antigen is known. The sequences come from unstimulated CD4+ T cells sorted from spleen or lymph node cells, collected before intestinal transplant. The origin of the receptors is a human donor who received an intestinal transplant.

The chain couples TRBV27 to TRBJ1-6; D ambiguous. The CDR3 contains 13 residues. Germline V gene lookup returns CDR1 MNHEY and CDR2 SMNVEV (reference sequence). V lost 6 bases, J lost 9 bases, and 12 bases lay in between. The CDR3: CASRVVATSPLHF. The CDR3 DNA is TGTGCCAGCAGGGTGGTCGCTACTTCACCCCTCCACTTT.

The DNA for the CDR3 is TGTGCCAGCAGCTTAGGGACTAGCGGTCTCAATGAGCAGTTCTTC. It is translated as CASSLGTSGLNEQFF. The chain uses TRBV7-9 and TRBJ2-1; 10 bases agree with TRBD2. The CDR3 extends over 15 amino acids. The germline CDR1 and CDR2 sequences are SEHNR and FQNEAQ (reference sequence). V shed 1 base and J 6 bases; nucleotides not matched to a gene: 3. Together with reference TRBV7-9 and TRBJ2-1, the CDR3 gives the full variable domain: DTGVSQNPRHKITKRGQNVTFRCDPISEHNRLYWYRQTLGQGPEFLTYFQNEAQLEKSRLLSDRFSAERPKGSFSTLEIQRTEQGDSAMYLCASSLGTSGLNEQFFGPGTRLTVL.

The chain couples TRBV13 to TRBJ2-3; 9 positions match TRBD1. After removal of 7 bases from V and 4 bases from J, the junction contained 9 bases not matched to a gene. In germline, CDR1 is PRHDT, CDR2 FYEKMQ (reference sequence). This CDR3 comprises 15 residues. The CDR3 loop is CASTQRDRVADTQYF. For the CDR3, the DNA is TGTGCCAGCACCCAGAGGGACAGGGTCGCAGATACGCAGTATTTT. The complete variable domain, with remaining parts taken from reference TRBV13 and TRBJ2-3, reads AAGVIQSPRHLIKEKRETATLKCYPIPRHDTVYWYQQGPGQDPQFLISFYEKMQSDKGSIPDRFSAQQFSDYHSELNMSSLELGDSALYFCASTQRDRVADTQYFGPGTRLTVL.

The chain combines TRBV7-9 with TRBJ1-3, with D unclear. Germline V gene sequence: CDR1 SEHNR, CDR2 FQNEAQ (reference sequence). Trimming shortened V by 1 base and J by 2 bases, and 15 bases separated the two germline ends. The CDR3 is 17 residues long. The CDR3 DNA sequence: TGTGCCAGCAGCTTAGGTGTCGGCCCCCGGGCTGGAAACACCATATATTTT. Its translation: CASSLGVGPRAGNTIYF.

This chain joins TRBV6-5 and TRBJ1-6; D gene ambiguous. This CDR3 has 13 residues. CDR1 and CDR2 (germline): MNHEY, SVGAGI. Trimming stripped 8 bases from V and 8 bases from J, with 13 bases between. CDR3 protein: CASGVFGDSPLHF. CDR3 DNA sequence: TGTGCCAGCGGCGTTTTCGGGGATTCACCCCTCCACTTT.

The chain links TRBV6-5 to TRBJ1-2, with 8 bases fitting TRBD1. The CDR3 has 14 residues. In germline, CDR1 is MNHEY, CDR2 SVGAGI. The V and J ends lost 10 bases and 2 bases, in that order; junction bases with no gene match: 9. Here the CDR3 DNA reads TGTGCCAACCCCATCGGGGACAGGAACTATGGCTACACCTTC. It encodes CANPIGDRNYGYTF.

This clone was counted between two and nine times. The chain uses TRBV4-1 and TRBJ2-7, with 7 nucleotides matching TRBD2. The germline CDR1 and CDR2 sequences are MGHRA and YSYEKL. The CDR3 is 15 residues long. Germline trimming cut 1 base from V and 5 bases from J; bases unmatched to any gene: 8. CDR3 residues: CASSQGWQGLNEQYF. CDR3 DNA sequence: TGCGCCAGCAGCCAAGGGTGGCAGGGACTAAACGAGCAGTACTTC.

V and J are TRBV2 and TRBJ2-2, with 9 bases fitting TRBD1. CDR3 length equals 15 residues. Germline trimming cut 5 bases from V and 5 bases from J; bases unmatched to any gene: 6. Germline V gene lookup returns CDR1 SNHLY and CDR2 FYNNEI. The CDR3 here is CASSLDRGPTGELFF. CDR3 coding DNA: TGTGCCAGCAGTCTGGACAGGGGACCGACCGGGGAGCTGTTTTTT.

The rearrangement joins TRBV9 to TRBJ2-2, with D possibly matching TRBD1 (5 bases). Looked up from germline, CDR1 is SGDLS and CDR2 is YYNGEE. There are 16 residues in the CDR3. Between the trimmed V and J ends, which lost 0 bases and 0 bases, there was a span of 9 bases. CDR3 bases: TGTGCCAGCAGCGTAGGTGGGGCGCCGAACACCGGGGAGCTGTTTTTT. Protein sequence: CASSVGGAPNTGELFF. Drawing the rest from reference TRBV9 and TRBJ2-2, the complete variable domain is DSGVTQTPKHLITATGQRVTLRCSPRSGDLSVYWYQQSLDQGLQFLIQYYNGEERAKGNILERFSAQQFPDLHSELNLSSLELGDSALYFCASSVGGAPNTGELFFGEGSRLTVL.

This clone appeared a few times. The chain employs TRBV5-6 and TRBJ2-1; D uncertain. CDR3 size: 16 residues. Germline CDR1 reads SGHDT; CDR2 reads YYEEEE. V shed 2 bases and J shed 0 bases, with 12 bases lying between them. Here the CDR3 DNA reads TGTGCCAGCAGCTTTGATTCAGGCCCCTCCTACAATGAGCAGTTCTTC. Its protein product is CASSFDSGPSYNEQFF.

The V call is TRBV10-3, the J call TRBJ1-1, with unresolved D. V lost 3 bases to trimming and J lost 1 base, with 6 bases between them. This CDR3 region has 13 residues. CDR1 ENHRY and CDR2 SYGVKD come from the germline V gene. The CDR3 is CAISDKRNTEAFF. CDR3 bases: TGTGCCATCAGTGATAAGAGGAACACTGAAGCTTTCTTT.

This chain links TRBV18 with TRBJ2-5, with TRBD2 matching over 10 bases. From germline, CDR1 is KGHSH and CDR2 LQKENI. J lost 5 bases, V lost 5 bases, and 5 bases had no gene match. This CDR3 spans 14 amino acids. The CDR3, as DNA: TGTGCCAGCTCAGCACTAGCGGGGTCGGAGACCCAGTACTTC. Translating gives CASSALAGSETQYF. The whole variable domain, remainder taken from reference TRBV18 and TRBJ2-5, is NAGVMQNPRHLVRRRGQEARLRCSPMKGHSHVYWYRQLPEEGLKFMVYLQKENIIDESGMPKERFSAEFPKEGPSILRIQQVVRGDSAAYFCASSALAGSETQYFGPGTRLLVL.

This sequence joins TRBV7-2 and TRBJ1-5, with unresolved D. V was clipped by 0 bases and J by 5 bases, with 5 bases between them. CDR3 size: 13 residues. Germline V gene data show CDR1 as SGHTA and CDR2 as FQGNSA. The CDR3 spells CASSLAGDQPQHF. The CDR3 coding sequence is TGTGCCAGCAGCTTAGCCGGTGATCAGCCCCAGCATTTT.

This clone was recorded once. J is TRBJ2-7 and V is TRBV6-1; tentative D call: TRBD1 (5 bases). Germline CDR1 reads MNHNS; CDR2 reads SASEGT. This CDR3 is 14 amino acids long. Trimming took 7 bases from V and 3 from J, leaving 16 bases between them. CDR3 nucleotide sequence: TGTGCCAGCAATGGTGCCAGGGCATTCTACGAGCAGTACTTC. It translates to CASNGARAFYEQYF.

The rearrangement links TRBV5-1 to TRBJ2-7, with D possibly TRBD2 on 5 matching bases. CDR1 and CDR2 (germline): SGHRS, YFSETQ. This CDR3 is 16 amino acids long. Trimming left V 0 bases short and J 2 bases short, with 15 bases between. CDR3 region: CASSLDRSESTYEQYF. For the CDR3, the DNA is TGCGCCAGCAGCTTGGATCGTAGCGAATCAACCTACGAGCAGTACTTC. Full variable domain (remainder filled in from reference TRBV5-1 and TRBJ2-7): KAGVTQTPRYLIKTRGQQVTLSCSPISGHRSVSWYQQTPGQGLQFLFEYFSETQRNKGNFPGRFSGRQFSNSRSEMNVSTLELGDSALYLCASSLDRSESTYEQYFGPGTRLTVT.

The chain carries TRBV18 and TRBJ1-1; TRBD1 is a possible D gene (5 bases). The CDR3 consists of 12 residues. Trimming took 4 bases from V and 5 from J, leaving 8 bases between them. The germline gives CDR1 KGHSH, CDR2 LQKENI. The CDR3 region is CASSRRDTEAFF. The DNA of the CDR3 is TGTGCCAGCTCACGCAGGGATACTGAAGCTTTCTTT.

This clone was recorded only once. V is TRBV12-5 and J is TRBJ1-4; D is unresolved. In germline, CDR1 is LGHNT, CDR2 FRNRAP. Trimming shortened V by 8 bases and J by 4 bases, and 8 bases separated the two germline ends. This CDR3 is built from 12 residues. The CDR3 nucleotides read TGTGCTAGTTCGGGGAGTAATGAAAAACTGTTTTTT. It translates to CASSGSNEKLFF.

The J gene is TRBJ1-3, the V gene TRBV5-4; 7 nucleotides line up with TRBD1. The CDR3 contains 14 residues. The V and J ends lost 4 bases and 4 bases, in that order; junction bases with no gene match: 5. Germline CDR1 is SGHNT and CDR2 is YYREEE (reference sequence). The DNA of the CDR3 is TGTGCCAGCAGCCGTACAGGGGTCGGAAACACCATATATTTT. This translates into CASSRTGVGNTIYF.

V gene TRBV5-4 combines with J gene TRBJ1-2, with 8 nucleotides matching TRBD1. CDR3 length: 16 residues. Germline loops: CDR1 SGHNT, CDR2 YYREEE (reference sequence). With 4 bases clipped from V and 5 bases from J, the junction kept 13 bases outside the gene matches. DNA for the CDR3: TGTGCCAGCAGCAACGGAGCAGGGGGCGCGAGGTATGGCTACACCTTC. Translation gives CASSNGAGGARYGYTF.

V is TRBV6-5 and J is TRBJ1-1, with 8 positions matching TRBD1. The CDR3 consists of 14 residues. Germline V gives CDR1 MNHEY, CDR2 SVGAGI. V shed 10 bases and J 0 bases; nucleotides not matched to a gene: 7. CDR3 in amino acids: CATSRQGMNTEAFF. The DNA for the CDR3 is TGTGCCACCTCCCGACAGGGGATGAACACTGAAGCTTTCTTT.